This TCR beta chain was sequenced during a study of T-cell memory formation after mild COVID-19. The CDR3 extends over 16 amino acids. Germline V CDR1 and CDR2: SGHNT, YYREEE (reference sequence). The germline V and J ends were trimmed by 0 bases and 0 bases, with 7 bases remaining between them. TCRdb fed the 5' RACE reads into MiXCR, producing one record per CDR3 protein. The sample records roughly 250,000 distinct CDR3 sequences, 16% being singletons. The chain recombines TRBV5-4 with TRBJ2-6; D is unclear. The source is a man between 18 and 29 years old who had mild COVID-19 (a few samples of this study predate the infection). Cell type and time point are not known. Material for sequencing was PBMCs or a T cell subset sorted from them (not recorded which). The CDR3 DNA is TGTGCCAGCAGCTTGGAGAGACACTCTGGGGCCAACGTCCTGACTTTC. Translated: CASSLERHSGANVLTF.